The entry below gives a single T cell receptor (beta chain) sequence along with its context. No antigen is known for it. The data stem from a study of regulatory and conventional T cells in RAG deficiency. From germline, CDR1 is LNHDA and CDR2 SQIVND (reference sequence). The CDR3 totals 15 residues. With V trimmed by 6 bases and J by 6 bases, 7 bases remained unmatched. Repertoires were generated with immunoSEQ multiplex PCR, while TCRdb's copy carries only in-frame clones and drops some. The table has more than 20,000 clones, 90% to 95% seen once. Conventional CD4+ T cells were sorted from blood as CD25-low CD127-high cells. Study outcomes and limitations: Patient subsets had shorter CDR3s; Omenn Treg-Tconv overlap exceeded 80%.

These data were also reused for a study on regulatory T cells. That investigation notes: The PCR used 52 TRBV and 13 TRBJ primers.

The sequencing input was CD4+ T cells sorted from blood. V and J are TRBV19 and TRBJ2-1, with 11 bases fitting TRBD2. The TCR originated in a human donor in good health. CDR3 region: CASRPLAGGPNEQFF. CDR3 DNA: TGTGCCAGTAGACCCCTAGCGGGAGGCCCCAATGAGCAGTTCTTC.